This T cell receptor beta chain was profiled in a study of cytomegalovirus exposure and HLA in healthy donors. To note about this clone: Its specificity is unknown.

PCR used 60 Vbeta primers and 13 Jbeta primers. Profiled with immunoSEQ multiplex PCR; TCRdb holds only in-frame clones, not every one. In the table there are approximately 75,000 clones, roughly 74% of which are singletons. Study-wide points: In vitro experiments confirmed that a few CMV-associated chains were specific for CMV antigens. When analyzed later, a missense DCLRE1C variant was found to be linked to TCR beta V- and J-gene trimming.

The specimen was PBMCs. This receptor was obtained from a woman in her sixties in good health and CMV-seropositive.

The CDR3 protein is CASSVGVAGAYEQYF. DNA of the CDR3: TGTGCCAGCAGCGTCGGGGTAGCGGGGGCCTACGAGCAGTACTTC. The rearrangement uses TRBV11-3 and TRBJ2-7; 9 bases map to TRBD2. CDR1 and CDR2 (germline): SGHNT, YENEEA. V was clipped by 5 bases and J by 2 bases; unmatched bases: 7. This CDR3 spans 15 amino acids. Drawing the rest from reference TRBV11-3 and TRBJ2-7, the complete variable domain is EAGVVQSPRYKIIEKKQPVAFWCNPISGHNTLYWYLQNLGQGPELLIRYENEEAVDDSQLPKDRFSAERLKGVDSTLKIQPAELGDSAVYLCASSVGVAGAYEQYFGPGTRLTVT.